This T cell receptor beta chain was identified in a study of CD8+ T cells in alopecia areata. Study details: C3H/HeJ donors aged roughly 6-12 months with spontaneous alopecia supplied skin grafted onto roughly 6-11-week-old female C3H/HeJ mice. Points from the study as a whole: Lesional scalp exceeded normal scalp in clonality, especially in alopecia totalis/universalis. TCR sharing was clearer in mice than between patients, perhaps partly owing to patient HLA diversity.

V lost 3 bases to trimming and J lost 0 bases; unmatched junction nucleotides: 6. The germline V gene encodes CDR1 NSQYPW and CDR2 LRSPGD (reference sequence). This CDR3 has 17 amino acids. The authors extracted RNA and reverse transcribed it into cDNA as the sequencing template. Some clones are missing from TCRdb's copy, which holds only in-frame ones; the method was immunoSEQ multiplex PCR. Recorded here are more than 250,000 clones, with no singletons, and the ten leading clones hold around 1.2%. Note on this clone: Antigen: not known. Genes and germline come from the mouse. The read finishes 4 residues shy of the CDR3 end, and the germline J gene is used to complete it.

CD4, CD8alpha, NKG2D, NKG2ACE and other markers were used to sort pooled cutaneous lymph node cells. The origin of this receptor is a C3H/HeJ mouse with alopecia areata. The strain bears MHC haplotype H2-k. The chain employs TRBV1 and TRBJ2-3; 10 nucleotides match TRBD2. Sequencing used CD4+ T cells sorted from a lymph node. The part of the CDR3 DNA that was read is TGCACCTGCAGTGCCGGGACTGGGGCGTCTAGTGCAGAA. It translates to CTCSAGTGASSAE. The full-length CDR3 reads as CTCSAGTGASSAETLYF. The full variable domain, in which reference TRBV1 and TRBJ2-3 provide the parts outside the CDR3, is VTLLEQNPRWRLVPRGQAVNLRCILKNSQYPWMSWYQQDLQKQLQWLFTLRSPGDKEVKSLPGADYLATRVTDTELRLQVANMSQGRTLYCTCSAGTGASSAETLYFGSGTRLTVL.